These T cell receptor beta chains were read from a single sample in a study of blood T cell repertoires in COVID-19. Clones were read by immunoSEQ multiplex PCR, and TCRdb kept only the in-frame ones, dropping some. The sample consists of 150,000 to 200,000 clones, 85% to 90% of them appearing once. Sequenced sample: peripheral blood. These receptors originate from a person aged 65 to 79 with COVID-19, enrolled during active disease. The CDR3 runs from the conserved cysteine through the conserved F or W. Expanded clones are given a class, and other clones once, few, many or no size at all.

>TRBV24-1|.|TRBJ2-2
CATSDFAGGPSGGELFF
>TRBV28|.|TRBJ1-2
CASSLGITANYGYTF
>TRBV6-5|once|TRBJ1-5
CASSYTEGQPQHF
>TRBV19|few|TRBJ2-2
CASSIQGRLAGGTGELFF
>TRBV5-8|.|TRBJ2-7
CASRHHRGTYEQYF
>TRBV12-5|few|TRBJ2-2
CASGSFKNQGSRYTGELFF
>TRBV7-3|.|TRBJ2-6
CASSTGSGANVLTF
>TRBV18|.|TRBJ2-4
CASSPPGGGAAKNIQYF
>TRBV11-2|.|TRBJ2-1
CASSPTGISYNEQFF
>TRBV5-4|.|TRBJ2-5
CASSLAVGGARETQYF
>TRBV30|.|TRBJ2-3
CAWRESTDTQYF
>TRBV6-5|.|TRBJ1-1
CASSFLAQGANTEAFF
>TRBV6-1|.|TRBJ1-6
CASSDRVVSSPLHF
>TRBV4-2|.|TRBJ2-7
CASSQVATYEQYF
>TRBV4-1|.|TRBJ2-2
CASSRDLNTGELFF
>TRBV15|.|TRBJ1-2
CATSRDGSGTGGYYGYTF
>TRBV24-1|.|TRBJ2-1
CATSDLRVGDQFF
>TRBV28|few|TRBJ2-7
CASSLISPYEQYF
>TRBV7-3|.|TRBJ2-7
CASSLSSSSYEQYF
>TRBV5-6|.|TRBJ1-2
CASSLTRSSANYGYTF
>TRBV5-5|.|TRBJ1-1
CASSFNWVTDRTEAFF
>TRBV29-1|.|TRBJ1-1
CSVGYQKMNTEAFF
>TRBV7-9|.|TRBJ2-1
CASSFMTSKDEQFF
>TRBV13|once|TRBJ2-3
CASSLGGAPPSTDTQYF
>TRBV5-1|.|TRBJ1-1
CASSQPGTGAAFGAFF
>TRBV5-4|once|TRBJ1-3
CASSLDGRAGNTIYF
>TRBV29-1|.|TRBJ2-3
CSGYSTDTQYF
>TRBV12-3/TRBV12-4|.|TRBJ2-7
CASSFGGDEQYF
>TRBV30|.|TRBJ2-1
CAWTVDRDNEQFF